This is a list of T cell receptor beta chains from one sample in a study of blood T cell repertoires in COVID-19. Profiled with immunoSEQ multiplex PCR; TCRdb holds only in-frame clones, not every one. The top ten clones hold approximately 4% of a sample with about 130,000 clones, 85% of them seen once. The sequencing sample was made of peripheral blood. The receptors were sampled from a human donor in a cohort sampled during active COVID-19. Each CDR3 is given with its conserved first and last residue.

j_gene | v_gene | CDR3aa
TRBJ2-1 | TRBV9 | CASSVAAGDVNEQFF
TRBJ1-1 | TRBV24-1 | CATSEPDRDESYTEAFF
TRBJ2-1 | TRBV2 | CASRPGTSGGAEQFF
TRBJ2-1 | TRBV5-1 | CASKALGQREQFF
TRBJ2-5 | TRBV3-1/TRBV3-2 | CASSQLAGGCLETQYF
TRBJ2-3 | TRBV20-1 | CSASSGRVDTQYF
TRBJ2-6 | TRBV2 | CASSVLASGANVLTF
TRBJ2-7 | TRBV2 | CASKPGSGAYEQYF
TRBJ2-7 | TRBV6-2/TRBV6-3 | CASSYRLSGDHEQYF
TRBJ1-6 | TRBV3-1/TRBV3-2 | CASSRVPNGNSPLHF
TRBJ2-7 | TRBV13 | CASSETGSYEQYF
TRBJ1-3 | TRBV7-9 | CASSLTRATSGNTIYF
TRBJ1-1 | TRBV5-1 | CASSLDSLGTRGTEAFF
TRBJ1-2 | TRBV6-5 | CASSQGAGYTF
TRBJ2-1 | TRBV11-2 | CASAGLGNNEQFF
TRBJ1-1 | TRBV3-1/TRBV3-2 | CASSPSSVYEAFF
TRBJ2-5 | TRBV12-3/TRBV12-4 | CASSLAGGETQYF
TRBJ2-1 | TRBV7-2 | CASSLEGGPHNEQFF
TRBJ1-2 | TRBV30 | CAWRPGWVF
TRBJ2-1 | TRBV7-2 | CASSLVTSGQFF
TRBJ1-1 | TRBV30 | CAWVYRDKNTEAFF
TRBJ2-1 | TRBV15 | CATSRGSTDEQFF
TRBJ2-7 | TRBV12-3/TRBV12-4 | CASNQQRSNEQYF
TRBJ2-1 | TRBV4-3 | CASSQQTGAHNEQFF
TRBJ1-2 | TRBV7-9 | CASSFFGTDPGYTF
TRBJ2-3 | TRBV6-2/TRBV6-3 | CASSYSGTRTPTDTQYF
TRBJ1-1 | TRBV5-1 | CASSLTTGYSEAFF
TRBJ2-1 | TRBV27 | CASSRTRDSNNEQFF
TRBJ1-4 | TRBV20-1 | CSASPGANEKLFF
TRBJ1-2 | TRBV7-3 | CASSSRGGDGYTF
TRBJ2-5 | TRBV9 | CASSVEGGAETQYF
TRBJ1-5 | TRBV6-6 | CASSSIGSNQPQHF
TRBJ1-5 | TRBV5-1 | CASSRGTGGNQPQHF
TRBJ1-1 | TRBV10-2 | CASSEGGTEAFF
TRBJ1-2 | TRBV12-3/TRBV12-4 | CATRQAGYGYTF
TRBJ2-3 | TRBV19 | CASSIGQTGDTQYF
TRBJ1-6 | TRBV9 | CASGGTANSPLHF
TRBJ1-1 | TRBV13 | CASSLERGYTEAFF
TRBJ1-1 | TRBV4-3 | CASSPHRVVDTEAFF
TRBJ1-1 | TRBV19 | CASSLGQVWTEAFF
TRBJ1-2 | TRBV3-1/TRBV3-2 | CASSPGFYGYTF
TRBJ2-3 | TRBV20-1 | CSASKREGGTDTQYF
TRBJ2-7 | TRBV3-1/TRBV3-2 | CASSQERQGPVSLYEQYF
TRBJ2-3 | TRBV20-1 | CSASEGGATTDTQYF
TRBJ2-3 | TRBV6-6 | CASSYSGGADTQYF
TRBJ1-1 | TRBV7-6 | CASSLGPGPIMSEAFF
TRBJ2-2 | TRBV9 | CASSKGTSVSGELFF
TRBJ1-1 | TRBV5-1 | CASSLFQRRHTEAFF
TRBJ1-4 | TRBV12-3/TRBV12-4 | CASSPLTWKLFF
TRBJ2-1 | TRBV7-8 | CASRFTIGGRGDEQFF
TRBJ1-6 | TRBV7-2 | CASSLVGFGSSYNSPLHF
TRBJ1-6 | TRBV12-3/TRBV12-4 | CASSLPGYSPLHF